These 23 T cell receptor beta chains originate from one sample sequenced in a study of blood T cell repertoires in COVID-19. Profiling relied on immunoSEQ multiplex PCR, and the TCRdb table lists in-frame clones only, not all of them. The sample lists approximately 37,000 clones; approximately 86% were seen once. Sample: peripheral blood. The receptor source for this set is a man aged 45 to 65 in a cohort sampled during active COVID-19.

Worth noting for this clone: Other DNA sequences of this sample code for an identical CDR3. The chain uses TRBV6-6 and TRBJ2-7; 7 bases line up with TRBD1. The V and J ends lost 6 bases and 4 bases, in that order; junction bases with no gene match: 6. Per the germline V gene, CDR1 is MNHNY and CDR2 is SVGAGI (reference sequence). This CDR3 is 13 amino acids long. For the CDR3, the DNA is TGTGCCAGCAGCGAGACAGGGTATTACGAGCAGTACTTC. Amino acids: CASSETGYYEQYF.

The chain uses TRBV12-5 and TRBJ2-3; D is undetermined. Germline V gives CDR1 LGHNT, CDR2 FRNRAP. V was shortened by 7 bases and J by 6 bases, with 5 bases between the two germline ends. The CDR3 consists of 10 residues. This CDR3 reads CASVEDTQYF. CDR3 bases: TGTGCTAGTGTTGAGGATACGCAGTATTTT.

This clone was detected a few times. The chain joins TRBV5-1 to TRBJ2-7, with D perhaps TRBD1 (6 bases). The CDR3 extends over 12 amino acids. Germline values: CDR1 SGHRS, CDR2 YFSETQ. V lost 4 bases, J lost 4 bases, and 9 bases lay in between. CDR3 DNA: TGCGCCAGCAGCGGCAGGGGTTACGAGCAGTACTTC. Translated, it gives CASSGRGYEQYF.

This clone appeared once. The chain employs TRBV2 and TRBJ2-7, with TRBD2 identical over 9 bases. The CDR3 has 14 residues. Unmatched junction bases numbered 4, after V lost 2 bases and J lost 5 bases. Germline V CDR1 and CDR2: SNHLY, FYNNEI. Written as DNA, the CDR3 is TGTGCCAGCAGTGAATGGACTAGCGTTGACGAGCAGTACTTC. It encodes CASSEWTSVDEQYF. The whole variable domain, remainder taken from reference TRBV2 and TRBJ2-7, is EPEVTQTPSHQVTQMGQEVILRCVPISNHLYFYWYRQILGQKVEFLVSFYNNEISEKSEIFDDQFSVERPDGSNFTLKIRSTKLEDSAMYFCASSEWTSVDEQYFGPGTRLTVT.

The CDR3 here is CASSYLGTSGNIQYF. Written as DNA, the CDR3 is TGTGCCAGCAGTTATCTCGGGACTAGCGGCAACATTCAGTACTTC. The chain carries TRBV6-5 and TRBJ2-4, with 11 bases identical to TRBD2. This CDR3 is built from 15 residues. Trimming removed 3 bases from V and 7 bases from J; junction bases left unmatched: 5. In germline, CDR1 is MNHEY, CDR2 SVGAGI.

This clone has a single count. The chain uses TRBV5-1 and TRBJ2-5, with D unresolved. The V gene's germline CDR1 is SGHRS and CDR2 YFSETQ. The V end lost 0 bases, the J end lost 1 base, and 7 bases lay between the germline ends. The CDR3 length is 14 residues. The CDR3 loop is CASSLGFLQETQYF. DNA of the CDR3: TGCGCCAGCAGCTTGGGTTTCCTCCAAGAGACCCAGTACTTC.

V is TRBV27 and J is TRBJ2-3; 9 positions match TRBD2. The CDR3 length is 17 residues. The germline V gene has CDR1 MNHEY and CDR2 SMNVEV (reference sequence). Trimming cost V 4 bases and J 3 bases; bases outside gene matches: 11. Written as DNA, the CDR3 is TGTGCCAGCAGTTCGTGGGGACGGCGGGGGGGAACAGATACGCAGTATTTT. This sequence encodes CASSSWGRRGGTDTQYF.

This clone occurred a few times. The CDR3 DNA sequence: TGTGCCAGCCGCGATCGGGTCTACGAGCAGTACTTC. Translating gives CASRDRVYEQYF. This chain links TRBV25-1 with TRBJ2-7; D is unresolved. V shed 8 bases and J shed 3 bases, with 11 bases lying between them. The germline gives CDR1 MGHDK, CDR2 SYGVNS. The CDR3 contains 12 residues.

J is TRBJ2-1 and V is TRBV12-3 or TRBV12-4; 9 nucleotides align to TRBD1. Germline trimming cut 6 bases from V and 8 bases from J; bases unmatched to any gene: 5. The CDR3 sequence is 13 residues long. The CDR3: CASSPGQGYEQFF. As DNA, the CDR3 is TGTGCCAGCAGCCCGGGACAGGGCTATGAGCAGTTCTTC.

The chain is built from TRBV5-1 and TRBJ2-3; tentatively, D is TRBD1 (6 bases). Germline V gene sequence: CDR1 SGHRS, CDR2 YFSETQ. CDR3 length equals 16 residues. V lost 3 bases and J lost 5, with 19 bases in between. The CDR3: CASSSHEWGPKDTQYF. For the CDR3, the DNA is TGCGCCAGCAGCTCCCATGAATGGGGGCCGAAAGATACGCAGTATTTT.

The chain is built from TRBV5-5 and TRBJ2-3; no clear D. CDR1 is SGHKS and CDR2 is YYEKEE in the germline V gene (reference sequence). The CDR3 contains 14 residues. The V and J ends lost 4 bases and 2 bases respectively, with 11 bases between them. The DNA for the CDR3 is TGTGCCAGCAGCCCCCCTCGGTACACAGATACGCAGTATTTT. This sequence encodes CASSPPRYTDTQYF.

This chain joins TRBV19 and TRBJ1-5; TRBD1 agrees at 9 bases. With V trimmed by 5 bases and J by 1 base, 6 bases remained unmatched. CDR3 size: 16 residues. From germline, CDR1 is LNHDA and CDR2 SQIVND (reference sequence). CDR3 residues: CASSLRTGASNQPQHF. CDR3 coding DNA: TGTGCCAGTAGTTTAAGGACAGGGGCAAGCAATCAGCCCCAGCATTTT.

The V and J genes are TRBV7-8 and TRBJ2-7; 10 bases are shared with TRBD2. Germline trimming cut 4 bases from V and 2 bases from J; bases unmatched to any gene: 2. This CDR3 comprises 14 residues. Germline CDR1 is SGHVS and CDR2 is FQNEAQ. The CDR3 sequence is CASSSGLAAYEQYF. CDR3 nucleotide sequence: TGTGCCAGCAGCTCCGGACTAGCGGCCTACGAGCAGTACTTC.

This chain connects TRBV5-1 to TRBJ2-2; 8 bases are a match to TRBD2. V dropped 1 base and J dropped 4; count of bases not matched to a gene: 6. From germline, CDR1 is SGHRS and CDR2 YFSETQ. CDR3 length: 16 residues. The CDR3 protein is CASSLRAGGATGELFF. Written as DNA, the CDR3 is TGCGCCAGCAGCTTGCGGGCGGGAGGTGCCACCGGGGAGCTGTTTTTT.

J is TRBJ2-2 and V is TRBV10-2, with no clear D. Trimming left V 5 bases short and J 1 base short, with 8 bases between. Germline CDR1 is WSHSY and CDR2 is SAAADI. This CDR3 spans 14 amino acids. The DNA of the CDR3 is TGCGCCAGCAGTCCAGTTGAGAACACCGGGGAGCTGTTTTTT. This sequence encodes CASSPVENTGELFF.

The V gene is TRBV5-4, the J gene TRBJ2-7; TRBD2 agrees at 12 bases. CDR1 and CDR2 from the germline V gene are SGHNT and YYREEE (reference sequence). CDR3 size: 18 residues. V trimming: 4 bases; J trimming: 0 bases; junction bases outside the gene matches: 11. The CDR3 spells CASSPTSGGLSFSYEQYF. The CDR3 coding sequence is TGTGCCAGCAGCCCGACTAGCGGGGGCCTTTCATTCTCCTACGAGCAGTACTTC.

The CDR3 DNA follows: TGTGCCACCAGGGGGACAGGGGACAATGAGCAGTTCTTC. Residues: CATRGTGDNEQFF. The chain couples TRBV24-1 to TRBJ2-1, with 10 bases fitting TRBD1. Germline V gene lookup returns CDR1 KGHDR and CDR2 SFDVKD. Trimming removed 7 bases from V and 5 bases from J; junction bases left unmatched: 1. The CDR3 length is 13 residues.

In its sample, this clone was seen once. The V call is TRBV5-5, the J call TRBJ2-1; D is perhaps TRBD1 (6 bases). The germline CDR1 and CDR2 sequences are SGHKS and YYEKEE (reference sequence). This CDR3 has 15 residues. Trimming shortened V by 3 bases and J by 4 bases, and 14 bases separated the two germline ends. The DNA for the CDR3 is TGTGCCAGCAGCTCCTACGGGACACAATACAATGAGCAGTTCTTC. This codes for CASSSYGTQYNEQFF. The full variable domain, rest sourced from reference TRBV5-5 and TRBJ2-1, is DAGVTQSPTHLIKTRGQQVTLRCSPISGHKSVSWYQQVLGQGPQFIFQYYEKEERGRGNFPDRFSARQFPNYSSELNVNALLLGDSALYLCASSSYGTQYNEQFFGPGTRLTVL.

This chain's CDR3 is CASSESAGVLDTQYF. The CDR3 nucleotides are TGCGCCAGCAGTGAGTCGGCGGGAGTCTTAGATACGCAGTATTTT. The V call is TRBV10-1, the J call TRBJ2-3; 7 bases are a match to TRBD2. Germline V gene lookup returns CDR1 WNHNN and CDR2 SYGVQD (reference sequence). This CDR3 spans 15 amino acids. Germline trimming cut 0 bases from V and 5 bases from J; bases unmatched to any gene: 5.

V gene TRBV7-3 combines with J gene TRBJ2-3; 13 bases map to TRBD2. The V and J ends lost 5 bases and 3 bases, in that order; junction bases with no gene match: 5. The CDR3 is 16 residues long. Germline V gene sequence: CDR1 SGHTA, CDR2 FQGTGA. CDR3 nucleotide sequence: TGTGCCAGCAGCGCTAGACTAGCGGGGGGTACAGATACGCAGTATTTT. It is translated as CASSARLAGGTDTQYF.

This clone was observed a few times. The genes are TRBV4-2 and TRBJ1-2; TRBD1 is a possible D gene (5 bases). Trimming cost V 4 bases and J 0 bases, with 12 bases left between them. Germline V lookup: CDR1 LGHNA, CDR2 YNFKEQ. The CDR3 has 15 residues. CDR3 DNA: TGTGCCAGCAGCCCGAGCAGGGAAGCTAACTATGGCTACACCTTC. This codes for CASSPSREANYGYTF.

This clone was found once. V usage is TRBV7-9 and J usage is TRBJ2-7; possible D gene TRBD1, 6 bases. The V and J ends lost 7 bases and 1 base respectively, with 8 bases between them. Germline values: CDR1 SEHNR, CDR2 FQNEAQ (reference sequence). CDR3 length: 12 residues. CDR3 sequence reads: CASTGESYEQYF. The CDR3 DNA is TGTGCCAGCACAGGGGAATCCTACGAGCAGTACTTC.

Only a few counts were recorded for this clone. This chain joins TRBV9 and TRBJ2-3, with TRBD2 matching 8 bases. The CDR3 is made up of 15 amino acids. V was clipped by 4 bases and J by 3 bases; unmatched bases: 7. Looked up from germline, CDR1 is SGDLS and CDR2 is YYNGEE. The CDR3 reads CASSSSGRGTDTQYF. The CDR3 nucleotides are TGTGCCAGCAGCTCAAGCGGGAGAGGGACAGATACGCAGTATTTT.